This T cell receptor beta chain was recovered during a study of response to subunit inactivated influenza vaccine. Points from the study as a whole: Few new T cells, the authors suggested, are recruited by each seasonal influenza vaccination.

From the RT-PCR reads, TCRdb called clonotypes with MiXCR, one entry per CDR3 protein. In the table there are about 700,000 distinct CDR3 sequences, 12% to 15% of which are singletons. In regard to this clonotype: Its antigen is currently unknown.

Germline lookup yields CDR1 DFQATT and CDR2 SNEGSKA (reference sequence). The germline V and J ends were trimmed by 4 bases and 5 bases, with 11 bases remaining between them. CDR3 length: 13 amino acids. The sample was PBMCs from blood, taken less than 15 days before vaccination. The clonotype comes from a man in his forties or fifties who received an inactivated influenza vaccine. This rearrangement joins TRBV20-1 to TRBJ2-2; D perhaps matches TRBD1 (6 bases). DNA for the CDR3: TGCAGTGCTACCCAACAGGGTACCGGGGAGCTGTTTTTT. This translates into CSATQQGTGELFF.